This TCR beta chain was identified in a study of blood T cells in healthy people across ages. Notes on the study in general: The long-lived group displayed more naive CD4+ cells, plus higher diversity, than the aged donors did.

Concerning this clonotype: Its specificity is unknown.

From germline, CDR1 is KGHDR and CDR2 SFDVKD. V gave up 3 bases and J gave up 6 bases, with 18 bases separating them. The CDR3 contains 16 residues. The authors ran a second PCR of about 6 to 11 cycles using a sample-barcoded 5' primer and a J-beta primer mix. One entry per CDR3 protein, called by TCRdb with MiXCR from the 5' RACE reads. The sample lists a few hundred thousand distinct CDR3 sequences, more than 45% occurring once. Total RNA was isolated from each sample in quantities of at least 5 micrograms. The chain has TRBV24-1 and TRBJ2-3; the D gene is possibly TRBD1 (5 bases). The receptor was derived from a man between 60 and 75 years old in good health. Material: blood. In DNA form, the CDR3 reads TGTGCCACCAGTGATCCGCTCAAGGGGCCTCGGGATACGCAGTATTTT. It is translated as CATSDPLKGPRDTQYF.